This T cell receptor beta chain was recovered during a study of blood T cell repertoires in COVID-19. Study overall: The United States, Italy and Spain provided the acute and convalescent COVID-19 samples.

Profiled with immunoSEQ multiplex PCR; TCRdb holds only in-frame clones, not every one. The repertoire holds around 270,000 clones, with 80% to 85% as singletons. The germline CDR1 and CDR2 sequences are MNHNS and SASEGT. The CDR3 sequence is 13 residues long. V lost 3 bases to trimming and J lost 2 bases, with 8 bases between them. Sequenced sample: peripheral blood. This chain uses TRBV6-1 with TRBJ2-7; no definite D call. This clonotype was sampled from a woman between 35 and 50 years old who had recovered from COVID-19. CDR3 sequence reads: CASSERRTYEQYF. The CDR3 region has the DNA TGTGCCAGCAGTGAGCGAAGAACCTACGAGCAGTACTTC.